The sequence of this T cell receptor (beta chain) was determined in a study of technical replicates of blood from a few donors. J was trimmed by 5 bases and V by 4 bases; bases with no gene match: 5. The length of the CDR3 is 13 residues. Germline V gene data show CDR1 as SQVTM and CDR2 as ANQGSEA. Profiling relied on immunoSEQ multiplex PCR, and the TCRdb table lists in-frame clones only, not all of them. This sample has about 85,000 clones; about 94% occur once, and the top ten carry around 0.25%. This receptor was taken from a human donor in good health. Sequencing used T cells isolated from PBMCs. V gene TRBV29-1 combines with J gene TRBJ2-7; 10 bases are a match to TRBD1. Written as DNA, the CDR3 is TGCAGCGTTGGTGGGACAGGGGCCCACGAGCAGTACTTC. It encodes CSVGGTGAHEQYF.